These 29 T cell receptor beta chains were all obtained from the same sample, sequenced in a study of blood T cell repertoires in COVID-19. Only in-frame clones appear in the TCRdb table, and some are missing; sequencing was by immunoSEQ multiplex PCR. The table shows about 180,000 clones, with approximately 83% occurring only once. Sequenced input: peripheral blood. These receptor sequences come from a man aged 45-65 years with active or convalescent COVID-19.

The V and J genes are TRBV7-7 and TRBJ2-5, with D perhaps matching TRBD2 (6 bases). The CDR3 length is 13 residues. V shed 5 bases and J shed 2 bases, with 9 bases lying between them. Germline V lookup: CDR1 SSHAT, CDR2 FNYEAQ (reference sequence). The CDR3, as DNA: TGTGCCAGCAGCCCGGCGGGACAAGAGACCCAGTACTTC. Amino acid sequence: CASSPAGQETQYF.

This clone showed up just a few times. The J gene is TRBJ1-6, the V gene TRBV30, with TRBD1 as a possible D gene (5 bases). Trimming removed 6 bases from V and 4 bases from J, with 13 bases in between. Germline CDR1 is GTSNPN and CDR2 is SVGIG (reference sequence). The CDR3 length is 14 residues. The CDR3 DNA sequence: TGTGCCTGTCACCTCGACAGTTATAATTCACCCCTCCACTTT. Translation: CACHLDSYNSPLHF.

The rearrangement links TRBV6-5 to TRBJ2-1; TRBD2 matches 9 bases. This CDR3 is built from 14 residues. The germline gives CDR1 MNHEY, CDR2 SVGAGI. Trimming removed 2 bases from V and 9 bases from J; junction bases left unmatched: 5. Written as DNA, the CDR3 is TGTGCCAGCAGTTACGTAGCGGGAGACCTTGAGCAGTTCTTC. Residues: CASSYVAGDLEQFF.

In this sample, this clone turned up a few times. The rearrangement links TRBV6-1 to TRBJ1-2; no clear D. V was shortened by 1 base and J by 3 bases, with 6 bases between the two germline ends. Germline assignment: CDR1 MNHNS and CDR2 SASEGT. The CDR3 totals 13 residues. The CDR3 DNA is TGTGCCAGCAGTGAAGTGGGCGACTATGGCTACACCTTC. It codes for CASSEVGDYGYTF.

The V call is TRBV4-1, the J call TRBJ2-3, with TRBD2 as a possible D gene (7 bases). Trimming shortened V by 2 bases and J by 8 bases, and 20 bases separated the two germline ends. This CDR3 contains 16 residues. Per the germline V gene, CDR1 is MGHRA and CDR2 is YSYEKL. CDR3 protein: CASSQSMGGAQGTQYF. The CDR3 coding sequence is TGCGCCAGCAGCCAATCCATGGGGGGGGCCCAGGGTACGCAGTATTTT.

The chain couples TRBV24-1 to TRBJ2-1; 9 bases align to TRBD1. Per germline, CDR1 KGHDR and CDR2 SFDVKD. V was pared by 6 bases and J by 5 bases, with 7 bases of the junction left unmatched. CDR3 length: 15 amino acids. CDR3 DNA: TGTGCCACCAGTCACTCCGGGACAGGGCACAATGAGCAGTTCTTC. Translated, it gives CATSHSGTGHNEQFF.

This clone was detected only once. The chain combines TRBV11-2 with TRBJ2-2; 10 nucleotides align to TRBD2. With 6 bases clipped from V and 1 base from J, the junction kept 8 bases outside the gene matches. Germline loops: CDR1 SGHAT, CDR2 FQNNGV. The length of the CDR3 is 17 residues. For the CDR3, the DNA is TGTGCCAGCAGGTTTAGCGGGAGGACGGGGAACACCGGGGAGCTGTTTTTT. This sequence encodes CASRFSGRTGNTGELFF.

The rearrangement links TRBV4-3 to TRBJ2-7; D is uncertain. The germline V gene encodes CDR1 LGHNA and CDR2 YSLEER. The CDR3 has 15 amino acids. Trimming left V 1 base short and J 1 base short, with 11 bases between. Written as DNA, the CDR3 is TGCGCCAGCAGCCAAGTAGGCAGGAATTCCTACGAGCAGTACTTC. Protein: CASSQVGRNSYEQYF.

The chain employs TRBV19 and TRBJ1-2, with D possibly matching TRBD1 (5 bases). Looked up from germline, CDR1 is LNHDA and CDR2 is SQIVND (reference sequence). V lost 3 bases and J 7 bases, leaving 9 bases between the germline ends. This CDR3 is 12 amino acids long. The CDR3 sequence is CASSMKGAGYTF. In DNA form, the CDR3 reads TGTGCCAGTAGTATGAAAGGGGCTGGCTACACCTTC.

The rearrangement uses TRBV7-3 and TRBJ2-3; D possibly corresponds to TRBD2 (5 bases). The germline CDR1 and CDR2 sequences are SGHTA and FQGTGA. The ends were cut back, 5 bases at V and 2 bases at J, with 11 bases in the middle. CDR3 length: 14 amino acids. The CDR3 reads CASSISASTDTQYF. CDR3 nucleotides: TGTGCCAGCAGCATTAGCGCGTCCACAGATACGCAGTATTTT.

The gene calls are TRBV10-2 and TRBJ1-5; D is possibly TRBD1 (5 bases). V lost 0 bases, J lost 5 bases, and 11 bases lay in between. Germline loops: CDR1 WSHSY, CDR2 SAAADI. This CDR3 has 15 amino acids. The CDR3 nucleotides are TGCGCCAGCAGTGAGTCTCCAGGGTTCGATCAGCCCCAGCATTTT. Amino acid sequence: CASSESPGFDQPQHF.

V usage is TRBV28 and J usage is TRBJ2-7, with 10 bases matching TRBD2. The ends lost 5 bases at V and 3 bases at J; junction bases unmatched: 4. Germline loops: CDR1 MDHEN, CDR2 SYDVKM. The CDR3 is made up of 14 amino acids. The CDR3 spells CASSQAGGNYEQYF. In nucleotides, the CDR3 is TGTGCCAGCAGTCAAGCGGGGGGGAACTACGAGCAGTACTTC. Filled out from reference TRBV28 and TRBJ2-7, the complete variable domain reads DVKVTQSSRYLVKRTGEKVFLECVQDMDHENMFWYRQDPGLGLRLIYFSYDVKMKEKGDIPEGYSVSREKKERFSLILESASTNQTSMYLCASSQAGGNYEQYFGPGTRLTVT.

The V gene is TRBV7-2, the J gene TRBJ1-2; D is ambiguous. The CDR3 loop spans 15 amino acids. The V gene lost 3 bases and the J gene lost 4 bases, with 15 bases spanning the gap. Germline V gene sequence: CDR1 SGHTA, CDR2 FQGNSA. The CDR3 is CASSFDGGFSYGYTF. Here the CDR3 DNA reads TGTGCCAGCAGCTTTGATGGAGGCTTCTCCTATGGCTACACCTTC.

The chain has TRBV19 and TRBJ2-7; D is possibly TRBD1 (7 bases). CDR1 is LNHDA, CDR2 SQIVND, per germline (reference sequence). The CDR3 runs 14 residues. V was shortened by 3 bases and J by 3 bases, with 12 bases between the two germline ends. As DNA, the CDR3 is TGTGCCAGTAGTATGCGTCAGGGGGGCTACGAGCAGTACTTC. It is translated as CASSMRQGGYEQYF.

V usage is TRBV28 and J usage is TRBJ2-1; D perhaps matches TRBD1 (5 bases). Germline loops: CDR1 MDHEN, CDR2 SYDVKM. The CDR3 runs to 15 residues. Trimming took 4 bases from V and 8 from J, leaving 18 bases between them. CDR3 protein: CASSSSLDLGDEQFF. CDR3 in DNA: TGTGCCAGCAGTTCCTCGCTCGATTTAGGGGATGAGCAGTTCTTC.

Only one count was recorded for this clone. The chain carries TRBV10-3 and TRBJ2-2; the D is unclear. Germline V lookup: CDR1 ENHRY, CDR2 SYGVKD. The CDR3 sequence is 14 residues long. V shed 4 bases and J shed 7 bases, with 13 bases lying between them. CDR3: CAISGHGSVGELFF. The CDR3, as DNA: TGTGCCATCAGTGGTCATGGCAGCGTCGGGGAGCTGTTTTTT.

The chain combines TRBV5-1 with TRBJ1-5, with 8 bases matching TRBD1. Unmatched junction bases numbered 7, after V lost 2 bases and J lost 6 bases. CDR1 is SGHRS, CDR2 YFSETQ, per germline. The CDR3 is 15 residues long. The CDR3 is CASSLQGVRGQPQHF. Here the CDR3 DNA reads TGCGCCAGCAGCTTACAGGGGGTTCGGGGTCAGCCCCAGCATTTT.

V is TRBV28 and J is TRBJ1-5; D possibly corresponds to TRBD1 (6 bases). The V end lost 3 bases, the J end lost 2 bases, and 11 bases lay between the germline ends. Germline CDR1 reads MDHEN; CDR2 reads SYDVKM. The CDR3 has 15 amino acids. The CDR3 coding sequence is TGTGCCAGCAGTTTGCCAGGGGTCGGCAATCAGCCCCAGCATTTT. Translating it yields CASSLPGVGNQPQHF.

The chain has TRBV7-2 and TRBJ2-7, with 11 nucleotides matching TRBD1. Germline V gives CDR1 SGHTA, CDR2 FQGNSA. The CDR3 sequence is 16 residues long. V lost 6 bases to trimming and J lost 4 bases; unmatched junction nucleotides: 11. The CDR3, as DNA: TGTGCCAGCAGACCTACCGGACAGGGGGCGCTATACGAGCAGTACTTC. The encoded protein is CASRPTGQGALYEQYF.

This chain connects TRBV19 to TRBJ2-2, with 11 bases aligning to TRBD2. CDR1 is LNHDA, CDR2 SQIVND, per germline (reference sequence). The length of the CDR3 is 15 residues. Trimming removed 7 bases from V and 2 bases from J; junction bases left unmatched: 3. The CDR3 DNA reads TGTGCCAGTAAGGGACTAGCGGAAAACACCGGGGAGCTGTTTTTT. This codes for CASKGLAENTGELFF.

This rearrangement joins TRBV30 to TRBJ1-5; 7 bases are a match to TRBD1. The CDR3 extends over 14 amino acids. V trimming: 4 bases; J trimming: 2 bases; junction bases outside the gene matches: 5. The germline gives CDR1 GTSNPN, CDR2 SVGIG (reference sequence). The CDR3 nucleotides read TGTGCCTGGAATGCAGGGGGAGGCAATCAGCCCCAGCATTTT. Its protein is CAWNAGGGNQPQHF.

The rearrangement joins TRBV18 to TRBJ2-3; no clear D gene. The V end was cut by 3 bases, the J end by 5 bases, with 3 bases between. The CDR3 spans 11 residues. Germline V gene sequence: CDR1 KGHSH, CDR2 LQKENI. The CDR3 loop is CASSPRDTQYF. The CDR3 DNA sequence: TGTGCCAGCTCACCCCGAGATACGCAGTATTTT.

The count of this clone is one. The chain has TRBV7-9 and TRBJ2-2, with 7 bases lining up with TRBD2. This CDR3 is 15 amino acids long. V gave up 4 bases and J gave up 2 bases; unmatched junction bases: 4. Germline lookup yields CDR1 SEHNR and CDR2 FQNEAQ (reference sequence). CDR3 residues: CASSSLAPNTGELFF. CDR3 DNA sequence: TGTGCCAGCAGCTCACTAGCGCCAAACACCGGGGAGCTGTTTTTT.

The chain carries TRBV19 and TRBJ2-7, with D unresolved. The germline V gene encodes CDR1 LNHDA and CDR2 SQIVND (reference sequence). V gave up 1 base and J gave up 5 bases, with 12 bases separating them. The CDR3 loop spans 14 amino acids. Here the CDR3 reads CASSIVVPPHEQYF. The CDR3, as DNA: TGTGCCAGTAGTATAGTAGTTCCTCCCCACGAGCAGTACTTC.

The chain is built from TRBV6-5 and TRBJ1-2; perhaps TRBD1 as D (6 bases). The CDR3 consists of 14 residues. Germline assignment: CDR1 MNHEY and CDR2 SVGAGI. Trimming pared 2 bases from V and 7 bases from J, leaving 14 bases between. As DNA, the CDR3 is TGTGCCAGCAGTTACGGGGGCAGCGTTATTGGCTACACCTTC. It codes for CASSYGGSVIGYTF.

This clone was counted once. V is TRBV15 and J is TRBJ1-5; 7 bases align to TRBD1. The germline CDR1 and CDR2 sequences are LNHNV and YYDKDF (reference sequence). Germline trimming cut 0 bases from V and 2 bases from J; bases unmatched to any gene: 7. This CDR3 comprises 17 residues. The CDR3 nucleotides read TGTGCCACCAGCAGAGATCCTGGCAGGGGGGGCAATCAGCCCCAGCATTTT. Its translation: CATSRDPGRGGNQPQHF. The full variable domain, in which reference TRBV15 and TRBJ1-5 provide the parts outside the CDR3, is DAMVIQNPRYQVTQFGKPVTLSCSQTLNHNVMYWYQQKSSQAPKLLFHYYDKDFNNEADTPDNFQSRRPNTSFCFLDIRSPGLGDTAMYLCATSRDPGRGGNQPQHFGDGTRLSIL.

The chain uses TRBV3-1 (or the pseudogene TRBV3-2) and TRBJ1-1, with D unclear. CDR1 is LGHDT and CDR2 is YNNKEL in the germline V gene (reference sequence). V shed 4 bases and J shed 8 bases, with 11 bases lying between them. There are 12 residues in the CDR3. DNA of the CDR3: TGTGCCAGCAGCCCGGGAACGGGAGAAGCTTTCTTT. This sequence encodes CASSPGTGEAFF.

The chain is built from TRBV5-1 and TRBJ1-1; 7 bases agree with TRBD1. V lost 3 bases to trimming and J lost 4 bases; unmatched junction nucleotides: 6. CDR3 length equals 14 residues. Germline-derived CDR1 and CDR2 are SGHRS and YFSETQ. CDR3 DNA: TGCGCCAGCAGCTCCCTATGGGACAGCACTGAAGCTTTCTTT. Translated: CASSSLWDSTEAFF.

This chain joins TRBV7-9 and TRBJ2-1; no clear D gene. Germline V gene data show CDR1 as SEHNR and CDR2 as FQNEAQ (reference sequence). Between the trimmed V and J ends, which lost 2 bases and 2 bases, there was a span of 16 bases. The CDR3 has 17 amino acids. The CDR3 spells CASSLFLTVSTYNEQFF. The DNA of the CDR3 is TGTGCCAGCAGCTTATTCTTAACGGTTTCTACCTACAATGAGCAGTTCTTC.